The clone carrying this T cell receptor beta chain came up once. The record originates from a study of blood T cell repertoires in COVID-19. The wider study: Samples representing acute and convalescent COVID-19 were sourced from the United States, Italy and Spain. T cells, B-cell-depleted T cells, or PBMCs supplied cDNA or gDNA.

The CDR3 spans 16 residues. V dropped 5 bases and J dropped 2 bases, with 16 bases sitting between them. Germline V lookup: CDR1 LGHDT, CDR2 YNNKEL (reference sequence). Authors' data handling: Amplified reference gene primers provided the basis for estimating nucleated cell counts. TCRdb's table, derived via immunoSEQ multiplex PCR, lists solely in-frame clones and lacks some. V and J calls and clone size are given by that table; D and trimming were obtained from the DNA. The sample lists 150,000 to 200,000 clones, around 80% occurring once. This clonotype originated in a human donor with acute or convalescent COVID-19. The donor label of this sample is uncertain. V is TRBV3-1 (or the pseudogene TRBV3-2) and J is TRBJ2-1; D may be TRBD2 (6 bases). The sequenced sample consisted of peripheral blood. The CDR3 sequence is CASSYSRDWTYNEQFF. CDR3 sequence (DNA): TGTGCCAGCAGCTACTCCCGGGACTGGACCTACAATGAGCAGTTCTTC.